The 30 T cell receptor beta chains listed next were all sequenced from one sample in a study of CXCR3-negative and CXCR3-positive naive CD8 T cells. With UMI labels, 5' RACE was used to prepare the TRB cDNA libraries. TCRdb reworked the 5' RACE reads into one entry per CDR3 protein, no DNA. The sample includes 5,500 to 6,000 distinct CDR3 sequences. Material for sequencing was naive CXCR3- CD8+ T cells from blood. Specified subset: CD45RO-CCR7+CD27+CD95- naive CD8+ T cells lacking CXCR3 (TNR3-). These receptors were collected from a human donor in good health. Some clones in this sample may be carry-over from other donors' samples.

The V and J genes are TRBV4-3 and TRBJ2-7; TCRdb outputs TRBD2, but without DNA this stays unchecked. Germline CDR1 and CDR2: LGHNA and YSLEER. This CDR3 spans 15 amino acids. CDR3 loop: CASSQVSIAGDEQYF.

This chain uses TRBV29-1 with TRBJ2-1; TCRdb's D call, TRBD1, is unchecked because there is no DNA. CDR1 is SQVTM and CDR2 is ANQGSEA in the germline V gene. The CDR3 sequence is 14 residues long. CDR3 sequence reads: CSALSQGAYNEQFF.

The chain couples TRBV29-1 to TRBJ1-1; TCRdb returns TRBD1, unconfirmable since there is no DNA. The CDR3 consists of 13 residues. Per the germline V gene, CDR1 is SQVTM and CDR2 is ANQGSEA. The CDR3 protein is CSVGGGEYTEAFF.

Frequency places this clonotype as medium-sized (0.01 to 0.1%). The chain employs TRBV12-3 or TRBV12-4 and TRBJ1-2; the TCRdb call, TRBD1, lacks DNA for checking. This CDR3 comprises 13 residues. The CDR3 is CASSETGTYGYTF.

Its frequency marks this clonotype as medium-sized. The rearrangement uses TRBV5-1 and TRBJ2-1; there is no DNA to check the TCRdb D call of TRBD2. Germline V gene lookup returns CDR1 SGHRS and CDR2 YFSETQ. The CDR3 contains 15 residues. CDR3: CASSLGTLQDNEQFF.

According to its frequency, this clonotype is medium-sized. The V call is TRBV27, the J call TRBJ2-7; TCRdb indicates TRBD2, and absent DNA this call remains unverified. The CDR3 is 19 residues long. The V gene's germline CDR1 is MNHEY and CDR2 SMNVEV (reference sequence). CDR3 loop: CASSLTASSGRGSPYEQYF.

The chain recombines TRBV5-1 with TRBJ1-1; TCRdb's D gene call, TRBD1, goes unchecked for lack of DNA. The CDR3 is 11 amino acids. In germline, CDR1 is SGHRS, CDR2 YFSETQ. The CDR3 here is CASKQGTEAFF.

Frequency places this clonotype as medium-sized (0.01 to 0.1%). This rearrangement joins TRBV29-1 to TRBJ1-1; with no DNA, the TCRdb D assignment of TRBD1 cannot be verified. CDR3 length: 11 residues. Germline V gene lookup returns CDR1 SQVTM and CDR2 ANQGSEA. The CDR3 loop is CTYWDRNEAFF.

The V call is TRBV7-6, the J call TRBJ2-7; TCRdb indicates TRBD1, and absent DNA this call remains unverified. Germline assignment: CDR1 SGHVS and CDR2 FNYEAQ. The CDR3 is 13 amino acids. This chain's CDR3 is CASSPPGSYEQYF.

Its frequency marks this clonotype as medium-sized. The chain recombines TRBV7-9 with TRBJ2-7; the D call of TRBD1 rests on TCRdb alone, since no DNA is present to check it. Germline values: CDR1 SEHNR, CDR2 FQNEAQ (reference sequence). CDR3 length equals 15 residues. Here the CDR3 reads CASSPPGQGWDEQYF.

According to its frequency, this clonotype is medium-sized. The rearrangement joins TRBV11-3 to TRBJ2-1; TCRdb's D gene call, TRBD1, goes unchecked for lack of DNA. The germline V gene has CDR1 SGHNT and CDR2 YENEEA. This CDR3 comprises 17 residues. Here the CDR3 reads CASRDRVAGGSSNEQFF.

The V call is TRBV20-1, the J call TRBJ2-5; the TCRdb call, TRBD1, lacks DNA for checking. Germline CDR1 and CDR2: DFQATT and SNEGSKA (reference sequence). This CDR3 is 13 amino acids long. CDR3 region: CSALWREEETQYF.

The genes are TRBV3-1 and TRBJ1-2; TCRdb's assignment of TRBD1 cannot be checked, as there is no DNA. Germline assignment: CDR1 LGHDT and CDR2 YNNKEL (reference sequence). The CDR3 length is 17 residues. CDR3: CASSQDRRRDRGTGYTF.

This clonotype shows up as medium-sized by frequency. The V gene is TRBV20-1, the J gene TRBJ2-3; the TCRdb D gene call, TRBD1, has no DNA to confirm it. CDR3 size: 13 residues. Germline V CDR1 and CDR2: DFQATT, SNEGSKA (reference sequence). The CDR3 spells CSARTRRTDTQYF.

The CDR3 here is CASSQAGGSYNEQFF. The chain has TRBV4-3 and TRBJ2-1. CDR1 is LGHNA, CDR2 YSLEER, per germline. This CDR3 region has 15 residues.

The chain joins TRBV29-1 to TRBJ1-3. The CDR3 consists of 13 residues. Germline V gene sequence: CDR1 SQVTM, CDR2 ANQGSEA. This CDR3 is CSVERQNGNTIYF.

The rearrangement joins TRBV10-3 to TRBJ2-7. The CDR3 runs to 15 residues. Germline V CDR1 and CDR2: ENHRY, SYGVKD. The CDR3 protein is CAISDTERSSYEQYF.

Measured by frequency, this clonotype is medium-sized (0.01 to 0.1%). J is TRBJ1-1 and V is TRBV9; the TRBD1 assignment by TCRdb is unverifiable without DNA. The germline CDR1 and CDR2 sequences are SGDLS and YYNGEE. The CDR3 spans 13 residues. This CDR3 reads CASSGETGTEAFF.

This clonotype registers medium-sized by frequency. The chain joins TRBV29-1 to TRBJ2-2; TCRdb's assignment of TRBD2 cannot be checked, as there is no DNA. This CDR3 region has 13 residues. Germline values: CDR1 SQVTM, CDR2 ANQGSEA. The CDR3 sequence: CSVETGEGGELFF.

V and J are TRBV18 and TRBJ2-6; as DNA is missing, the TRBD1 call by TCRdb cannot be tested. The CDR3 runs 19 residues. Germline V lookup: CDR1 KGHSH, CDR2 LQKENI. The CDR3 sequence is CASSPPPTGGASGANVLTF.

The gene calls are TRBV9 and TRBJ2-7; TCRdb proposes TRBD1, but this gene call is untestable without DNA. This CDR3 region has 14 residues. CDR1 and CDR2 (germline): SGDLS, YYNGEE. The CDR3 loop is CASSAGTGPYEQYF.

Judged by frequency, this clonotype is medium-sized. The rearrangement links TRBV5-5 to TRBJ1-5. From germline, CDR1 is SGHKS and CDR2 YYEKEE (reference sequence). The CDR3 consists of 14 residues. CDR3 amino acids: CASSRTDSNQPQHF.

This CDR3 is CASSPTSSYEQYF. The V call is TRBV6-2 or TRBV6-3, the J call TRBJ2-7. Per germline, CDR1 MNHEY and CDR2 SVGEGT. The CDR3 runs to 13 residues.

This clonotype counts as medium-sized by frequency. The rearrangement uses TRBV7-9 and TRBJ2-1; the D call from TCRdb, TRBD2, cannot be confirmed without DNA. This CDR3 region has 15 residues. CDR1 and CDR2 (germline): SEHNR, FQNEAQ (reference sequence). CDR3 sequence: CASSYPGLALNEQFF.

This clonotype is medium-sized by frequency. The chain uses TRBV7-2 and TRBJ1-5. CDR1 and CDR2 from the germline V gene are SGHTA and FQGNSA. CDR3 length: 18 residues. This chain's CDR3 is CASSWEGPSGASNQPQHF.

This clonotype registers medium-sized by frequency. J is TRBJ2-7 and V is TRBV29-1; TCRdb picks TRBD1, but there is no DNA to check that call. The V gene's germline CDR1 is SQVTM and CDR2 ANQGSEA. This CDR3 contains 15 residues. CDR3 amino acids: CSVEELDRGGYEQYF.

Measured by frequency, this clonotype is medium-sized. V is TRBV29-1 and J is TRBJ1-2; TCRdb proposes TRBD1, but this gene call is untestable without DNA. Germline V lookup: CDR1 SQVTM, CDR2 ANQGSEA. CDR3 size: 11 residues. CDR3 region: CSVVDRDGYTF.

The genes are TRBV25-1 and TRBJ1-2. CDR1 is MGHDK and CDR2 is SYGVNS in the germline V gene. The CDR3 is 13 amino acids. The CDR3 protein is CASSHDSNYGYTF.

This clonotype shows up as medium-sized by frequency. The gene calls are TRBV25-1 and TRBJ2-1; TCRdb indicates TRBD2, and absent DNA this call remains unverified. The CDR3 sequence is 14 residues long. Germline values: CDR1 MGHDK, CDR2 SYGVNS. The chain's CDR3 is CASSVAATYNEQFF.

V is TRBV4-1 and J is TRBJ2-7; no DNA is available, so the TRBD1 call from TCRdb remains unchecked. CDR1 is MGHRA, CDR2 YSYEKL, per germline. This CDR3 spans 15 amino acids. The CDR3 region is CASTTGPGNIYEQYF.